This T cell receptor (beta chain) was observed in a study of OX40 agonist ivuxolimab in advanced cancers. Here immunoSEQ multiplex PCR was the method, and the copy in TCRdb shows in-frame clones only, minus some. The sample carries roughly 56,000 clones, 80% to 85% recorded once. The CDR3 is 12 residues long. Germline CDR1 LNHDA, CDR2 SQIVND (reference sequence). Trimming removed 6 bases from V and 6 bases from J; junction bases left unmatched: 0. The V call is TRBV19, the J call TRBJ2-2, with 8 bases lining up with TRBD1. The material sequenced was CD4+ or CD8+ T cells sorted from blood, taken in a trial of the OX40 agonist ivuxolimab. The receptor was isolated from an adult with an advanced solid tumor such as melanoma, head and neck, liver or kidney cancer. DNA of the CDR3: TGTGCCAGTAGGACAGGGGCCGGGGAGCTGTTTTTT. Protein sequence: CASRTGAGELFF.